This entry lists 5 T cell receptor beta chains sequenced from one sample in a study of blood T cell repertoires in COVID-19. TCRdb keeps only in-frame clones here, not all; method: immunoSEQ multiplex PCR. The data show some 700,000 clones, with around 89% seen just once and around 0.3% held by the top ten. Specimen: peripheral blood. The source of these receptors is a woman aged 18-30 years with acute or convalescent COVID-19.

The gene calls are TRBV5-4 and TRBJ2-3; weak D call: TRBD1 (7 bases). Germline CDR1 reads SGHNT; CDR2 reads YYREEE (reference sequence). Trimming cost V 1 base and J 3 bases, with 9 bases left between them. CDR3 length equals 14 residues. The CDR3 DNA sequence: TGTGCCAGCAGCTTGCAGGGGGGTACAGATACGCAGTATTTT. It yields the protein CASSLQGGTDTQYF.

V and J are TRBV7-2 and TRBJ1-5; no reliable D call. The CDR3 contains 15 residues. Trimming cost V 5 bases and J 2 bases, with 13 bases left between them. From germline, CDR1 is SGHTA and CDR2 FQGNSA. The CDR3 region has the DNA TGTGCCAGCAGCGCCGACGGAGAGGGCAATCAGCCCCAGCATTTT. As protein: CASSADGEGNQPQHF.

The J gene is TRBJ2-3, the V gene TRBV28; 10 nucleotides align to TRBD1. With V trimmed by 8 bases and J by 5 bases, 4 bases remained unmatched. The germline gives CDR1 MDHEN, CDR2 SYDVKM. CDR3 length: 13 amino acids. The CDR3 sequence: CASSDRGQDTQYF. In DNA form, the CDR3 reads TGTGCCAGCTCCGACAGGGGGCAAGATACGCAGTATTTT.

The chain carries TRBV6-5 and TRBJ2-3, with 8 bases matching TRBD2. The V segment lost 5 bases and the J segment 2 bases; nucleotides outside the gene matches: 3. There are 14 residues in the CDR3. Germline V gene lookup returns CDR1 MNHEY and CDR2 SVGAGI. CDR3 DNA sequence: TGTGCCAGCAGTAGCGGGGGTTACACAGATACGCAGTATTTT. Amino acids: CASSSGGYTDTQYF.

The V gene is TRBV5-8, the J gene TRBJ1-2, with no clear D. Germline-derived CDR1 and CDR2 are SGHTS and YDEGEE. Trimming pared 2 bases from V and 8 bases from J, leaving 16 bases between. CDR3 length: 14 residues. The CDR3 region has the DNA TGTGCCAGCAGCTTAGTTGAGAAGCGGTCGGGCTACACCTTC. This sequence encodes CASSLVEKRSGYTF.